A selection of T cell receptor beta chains follows, all from one sample in a study of cytomegalovirus exposure and HLA in healthy donors. Sequencing was performed with immunoSEQ multiplex PCR; in TCRdb, only in-frame clones are kept and a portion is missing. The sample has about 120,000 clones, roughly 84% seen once. The sequenced sample was PBMCs. The receptor set was obtained from a woman in her 30s in good health and CMV-seronegative. Each CDR3 is given with its conserved first and last residue. The D gene is left open where the match is weak. Size values are once, few and many counts, or a class for expanded clones, and some rows have none.

length: 14
size: NA
J: TRBJ2-1
V: TRBV4-2
D: TRBD2
DNA: TGTGCCAGCAGCCAAGGAACTAGCGGGGATGAGCAGTTCTTC
CDR3: CASSQGTSGDEQFF

length: 15
size: NA
J: TRBJ2-1
V: TRBV2
D: NA
DNA: TGTGCCAGCAGTCAACAGCCGATGTTGGACAATGAGCAGTTCTTC
CDR3: CASSQQPMLDNEQFF

length: 14
size: NA
J: TRBJ2-6
V: TRBV14
D: NA
DNA: TGTGCCAGCAGCCTCCACTCTGGGGCCAACGTCCTGACTTTC
CDR3: CASSLHSGANVLTF

length: 15
size: NA
J: TRBJ2-1
V: TRBV5-1
D: NA
DNA: TGCGCCAGCAGCTTGGGGCAGGGCGCTTCCAATGAGCAGTTCTTC
CDR3: CASSLGQGASNEQFF

length: 16
size: NA
J: TRBJ1-1
V: TRBV6-5
D: TRBD1
DNA: TGTGCCAGCAGTTACGGGACAGGGGGTTTCAACACTGAAGCTTTCTTT
CDR3: CASSYGTGGFNTEAFF

length: 16
size: NA
J: TRBJ2-1
V: TRBV7-9
D: NA
DNA: TGTGCCAGCAGCCCAATAGGGGTCAGCTCCTACAATGAGCAGTTCTTC
CDR3: CASSPIGVSSYNEQFF

length: 16
size: NA
J: TRBJ1-1
V: TRBV5-1
D: NA
DNA: TGCGCCAGCAGCTTGGCCCAGGCGGGGCTGGGTACTGAAGCTTTCTTT
CDR3: CASSLAQAGLGTEAFF

length: 15
size: NA
J: TRBJ2-7
V: TRBV5-1
D: TRBD2
DNA: TGCGCCAGCAGGAATAGCGGGGTCAATATTTACGAGCAGTACTTC
CDR3: CASRNSGVNIYEQYF

length: 14
size: NA
J: TRBJ1-1
V: TRBV18
D: NA
DNA: TGTGCCAGCTCCCTCTCGGCGGGTAACACTGAAGCTTTCTTT
CDR3: CASSLSAGNTEAFF

length: 16
size: NA
J: TRBJ2-2
V: TRBV9
D: TRBD2
DNA: TGTGCCAGCAGCGTGGGACTAGGGCTAGGCACCGGGGAGCTGTTTTTT
CDR3: CASSVGLGLGTGELFF

length: 14
size: NA
J: TRBJ1-2
V: TRBV19
D: NA
DNA: TGTGCCAGTAGTCTGGCCGGGATCGGCTATGGCTACACCTTC
CDR3: CASSLAGIGYGYTF

length: 15
size: NA
J: TRBJ2-3
V: TRBV5-6
D: NA
DNA: TGTGCCAGCAGCAGAGGACAGACCAGCACAGATACGCAGTATTTT
CDR3: CASSRGQTSTDTQYF

length: 14
size: NA
J: TRBJ1-4
V: TRBV5-1
D: NA
DNA: TGCGCCAGCAGCTTGGCAGGCCCTAATGAAAAACTGTTTTTT
CDR3: CASSLAGPNEKLFF

length: 13
size: NA
J: TRBJ1-2
V: TRBV6-1
D: NA
DNA: TGTGCCAGCAGTGAAGCGCCATCGCGCGGCTACACCTTC
CDR3: CASSEAPSRGYTF

length: 17
size: NA
J: TRBJ1-5
V: TRBV7-6
D: NA
DNA: TGTGCCAGCAGCTTAGGGGCAGGGCGGTATAGCAATCAGCCCCAGCATTTT
CDR3: CASSLGAGRYSNQPQHF

length: 19
size: NA
J: TRBJ2-2
V: TRBV10-1
D: TRBD1
DNA: TGCGCCAGCAGTGGGGGGGACCGGGACAGGGGTTTTCTTGCCGGGGAGCTGTTTTTT
CDR3: CASSGGDRDRGFLAGELFF

length: 14
size: once
J: TRBJ2-1
V: TRBV29-1
D: TRBD2
DNA: TGCAGCGCCCGAGTGACTAGCGGCCTCAATGAGCAGTTCTTC
CDR3: CSARVTSGLNEQFF

length: 14
size: NA
J: TRBJ1-6
V: TRBV19
D: TRBD1
DNA: TGTGCCAGTACTCACAGGGGGCGTAATTCACCCCTCCACTTT
CDR3: CASTHRGRNSPLHF

length: 14
size: NA
J: TRBJ1-1
V: TRBV5-1
D: TRBD1
DNA: TGCGCCAGCAGCCTGAACAGGGGTAACACTGAAGCTTTCTTT
CDR3: CASSLNRGNTEAFF

length: 16
size: once
J: TRBJ2-7
V: TRBV7-2
D: TRBD2
DNA: TGTGCCAGCAGCTTATTTCCGCGGGAGCTCTCCTACGAGCAGTACTTC
CDR3: CASSLFPRELSYEQYF

length: 17
size: NA
J: TRBJ2-7
V: TRBV19
D: NA
DNA: TGTGCCAGTAGTGGGCCTGGTGGGTTCCCCCGAACCTACGAGCAGTACTTC
CDR3: CASSGPGGFPRTYEQYF

length: 12
size: once
J: TRBJ2-1
V: TRBV6-5
D: TRBD1
DNA: TGTGCCAGCAGTTACGACAGGGTTGAGCAGTTCTTC
CDR3: CASSYDRVEQFF

length: 14
size: NA
J: TRBJ2-1
V: TRBV19
D: NA
DNA: TGTGCCAGTGTAACAGGTAGCGGCTACAATGAGCAGTTCTTC
CDR3: CASVTGSGYNEQFF

length: 13
size: NA
J: TRBJ1-6
V: TRBV6-6
D: NA
DNA: TGTGCCAGCAGTTACTTCGGTGGTTCACCCCTCCACTTT
CDR3: CASSYFGGSPLHF

length: 17
size: NA
J: TRBJ2-1
V: TRBV12-5
D: NA
DNA: TGTGCTAGTGGTTTGGTACTGCCGGAGTACGGGGAAATAGAGCAGTTCTTC
CDR3: CASGLVLPEYGEIEQFF

length: 13
size: NA
J: TRBJ2-3
V: TRBV7-9
D: TRBD1
DNA: TGTGCCAGCAGTAAACAGGGGATTGATACGCAGTATTTT
CDR3: CASSKQGIDTQYF

length: 15
size: NA
J: TRBJ2-3
V: TRBV6-6
D: TRBD2
DNA: TGTGCCAGCAGTTCTCCGGGACTAGGTGCAGATACGCAGTATTTT
CDR3: CASSSPGLGADTQYF

length: 14
size: NA
J: TRBJ2-2
V: TRBV7-9
D: NA
DNA: TGTGCCAGCAGCTTAGGAGCGTGGGCCGGGGAGCTGTTTTTT
CDR3: CASSLGAWAGELFF

length: 16
size: NA
J: TRBJ2-7
V: TRBV6-5
D: NA
DNA: TGTGCCAGCAGTTACGGGGCACAGAGTGTATCAGGGGAGCAGTACTTC
CDR3: CASSYGAQSVSGEQYF

length: 16
size: NA
J: TRBJ2-7
V: TRBV30
D: TRBD2
DNA: TGTGCCTTCACGGCTACGGGGGGAAGTCTTGGCTACGAGCAGTACTTC
CDR3: CAFTATGGSLGYEQYF

length: 16
size: NA
J: TRBJ2-2
V: TRBV7-9
D: TRBD2
DNA: TGTGCCAGCAGCTTCCCCGCCGGGACTAGCGGGGGGGAGCTGTTTTTT
CDR3: CASSFPAGTSGGELFF

length: 15
size: NA
J: TRBJ1-2
V: TRBV18
D: TRBD1
DNA: TGTGCCAGCTCACCACCCAGACAGGGAAGTGGTGGCTACACCTTC
CDR3: CASSPPRQGSGGYTF

length: 11
size: NA
J: TRBJ1-5
V: TRBV27
D: NA
DNA: TGTGCCAGCAGCCCGAGGGAGCCCCAGCATTTT
CDR3: CASSPREPQHF

length: 15
size: NA
J: TRBJ1-5
V: TRBV19
D: NA
DNA: TGTGCCAGTAGTCTACAGGGAAATAGCAATCAGCCCCAGCATTTT
CDR3: CASSLQGNSNQPQHF

length: 13
size: NA
J: TRBJ1-2
V: TRBV5-1
D: NA
DNA: TGCGCCAGCAGCTTTGGGCAGACCTATGGCTACACCTTC
CDR3: CASSFGQTYGYTF

length: 17
size: NA
J: TRBJ2-2
V: TRBV19
D: NA
DNA: TGTGCCAGTAGAGTATGGCAGCTAGCCCGGGAGACCGGGGAGCTGTTTTTT
CDR3: CASRVWQLARETGELFF

length: 11
size: NA
J: TRBJ1-1
V: TRBV6-1
D: NA
DNA: TGTGCCAGCAGCCTGTACACTGAAGCTTTCTTT
CDR3: CASSLYTEAFF

length: 17
size: NA
J: TRBJ2-2
V: TRBV6-1
D: NA
DNA: TGTGCCAGCAGTGACCAGGGTAGCTCACCCCTCACCGGGGAGCTGTTTTTT
CDR3: CASSDQGSSPLTGELFF

length: 13
size: NA
J: TRBJ2-7
V: TRBV5-4
D: NA
DNA: TGTGCCAGCAGCGGGGGACACTCCTACGAGCAGTACTTC
CDR3: CASSGGHSYEQYF

length: 16
size: NA
J: TRBJ2-2
V: TRBV11-3
D: TRBD1
DNA: TGTGCCAGCAGCTTAAGAGGGGGCTGGAACACCGGGGAGCTGTTTTTT
CDR3: CASSLRGGWNTGELFF

length: 16
size: NA
J: TRBJ1-2
V: TRBV7-9
D: TRBD1
DNA: TGTGCCAGCAGCTTAGCGGGCGGGGGACAGGGTGAGGGCTACACCTTC
CDR3: CASSLAGGGQGEGYTF

length: 14
size: NA
J: TRBJ2-3
V: TRBV2
D: TRBD2
DNA: TGTGCCAGCAGTGAACTAGCGGGCACAGATACGCAGTATTTT
CDR3: CASSELAGTDTQYF

length: 18
size: NA
J: TRBJ1-5
V: TRBV7-8
D: NA
DNA: TGTGCCAGCAGCCCGAGAGTCCCGGGATTAACGAGCAATCAGCCCCAGCATTTT
CDR3: CASSPRVPGLTSNQPQHF

length: 17
size: NA
J: TRBJ2-4
V: TRBV2
D: TRBD2
DNA: TGTGCCAGCTATACTAGCGGGGGGGCTGTTCCTAAAAACATTCAGTACTTC
CDR3: CASYTSGGAVPKNIQYF

length: 16
size: NA
J: TRBJ2-3
V: TRBV2
D: NA
DNA: TGTGCCAGCAGTGAAGCCCCGGGAATCCCAATTTATACGCAGTATTTT
CDR3: CASSEAPGIPIYTQYF

length: 13
size: NA
J: TRBJ1-1
V: TRBV19
D: NA
DNA: TGTGCCAGTAGTTCAGACCCGAGGCCTGAAGCTTTCTTT
CDR3: CASSSDPRPEAFF